A single sample gave rise to the 18 T cell receptor beta chains below, sequenced in a study of cytomegalovirus exposure and HLA in healthy donors (dated 2017 in TCRdb). The method was the immunoSEQ multiplex PCR assay. For the multiplex PCR, a mixture combining 60 forward primers for TCR Vbeta segments and 13 reverse primers for TCR Jbeta segments was used. In its TCRdb copy, this immuneACCESS table keeps in-frame sequences only and misses some clones. Where compared with another copy, unresolved V genes explain less than half of these, and the others have no known cause. Within this sample are some 150,000 clones, with 80% to 90% of them counted one time only. Approximately 7% of the sample rests with the top ten. The sequenced sample consisted of PBMCs. All receptors come from a young woman in good health and CMV-seropositive.

This clone was picked up a small number of times. The rearrangement uses TRBV5-1 and TRBJ1-1; TRBD1 agrees at 8 bases. J was trimmed by 4 bases and V by 3 bases; bases with no gene match: 5. Germline lookup yields CDR1 SGHRS and CDR2 YFSETQ. The CDR3 contains 14 residues. As DNA, the CDR3 is TGCGCCAGCAGCTGGACAGGGTTGAGCACTGAAGCTTTCTTT. Translated: CASSWTGLSTEAFF.

This clone was observed a few times. The gene calls are TRBV6-5 and TRBJ1-4; a weak D match, TRBD1 (6 bases). Trimming pared 6 bases from V and 10 bases from J, leaving 12 bases between. The CDR3 extends over 12 amino acids. CDR1 is MNHEY, CDR2 SVGAGI, per germline. CDR3 in DNA: TGTGCCAGCAGAACTCAGGGGAGAAAACTGTTTTTT. This translates into CASRTQGRKLFF.

This clone was seen once. V gene TRBV7-2 combines with J gene TRBJ2-2; 9 bases agree with TRBD2. Germline V gene data show CDR1 as SGHTA and CDR2 as FQGNSA. V trimming: 1 base; J trimming: 5 bases; junction bases outside the gene matches: 5. The CDR3 spans 16 residues. The CDR3 region has the DNA TGTGCCAGCAGCTTAGTAGGCGGGGGGGCTACCGGGGAGCTGTTTTTT. Its protein product is CASSLVGGGATGELFF.

The rearrangement links TRBV18 to TRBJ1-4; weak D call: TRBD1 (6 bases). Trimming left V 8 bases short and J 0 bases short, with 7 bases between. Germline CDR1 KGHSH, CDR2 LQKENI. The CDR3 sequence is 13 residues long. CDR3 DNA sequence: TGTGCCAGCCAGGGGTCAACTAATGAAAAACTGTTTTTT. This encodes CASQGSTNEKLFF.

The CDR3 here is CASSVSGGAVETQYF. The CDR3 bases are TGTGCCAGCAGCGTAAGCGGGGGGGCCGTGGAGACCCAGTACTTC. The V call is TRBV9, the J call TRBJ2-5; 10 bases agree with TRBD2. J was trimmed by 5 bases and V by 1 base; bases with no gene match: 5. Germline CDR1 and CDR2: SGDLS and YYNGEE. The CDR3 is 15 amino acids.

This sequence joins TRBV5-1 and TRBJ1-1; 11 bases are a match to TRBD1. The CDR3 covers 15 residues. Germline CDR1 and CDR2: SGHRS and YFSETQ. Unmatched junction bases numbered 7, after V lost 4 bases and J lost 5 bases. The CDR3, as DNA: TGCGCCAGCAGCCCGGGGACAGGGGGAAGGACTGAAGCTTTCTTT. This translates into CASSPGTGGRTEAFF.

V is TRBV4-1 and J is TRBJ2-7, with no clear D. The CDR3 spans 12 residues. V was clipped by 4 bases and J by 5 bases, with 9 bases between them. The germline V gene has CDR1 MGHRA and CDR2 YSYEKL. CDR3 region: CASSRRQDEQYF. CDR3 nucleotide sequence: TGCGCCAGCAGCCGACGGCAGGACGAGCAGTACTTC.

This chain uses TRBV21-1 with TRBJ1-6. TRBV21-1 counts as a pseudogene. This CDR3 comprises 14 residues. The DNA for the CDR3 is TGTGCCAGCAGCACTACGGGGTATAATTCACCCCTCCACTTT. Translating it yields CASSTTGYNSPLHF.

This chain uses TRBV6-6 with TRBJ1-4; 9 nucleotides agree with TRBD1. Germline V gene lookup returns CDR1 MNHNY and CDR2 SVGAGI (reference sequence). Losses at the gene ends were 4 bases for V and 8 bases for J; bases not matched to a gene: 2. The CDR3 totals 13 residues. The CDR3 loop is CASSFGTGEKLFF. CDR3 DNA sequence: TGTGCCAGCAGTTTCGGGACAGGGGAAAAACTGTTTTTT.

The rearrangement links TRBV6-6 to TRBJ2-7, with TRBD1 identical over 7 bases. The germline gives CDR1 MNHNY, CDR2 SVGAGI (reference sequence). This CDR3 has 15 amino acids. J was trimmed by 2 bases and V by 2 bases; bases with no gene match: 6. CDR3 coding DNA: TGTGCCAGCAGTTACCTACAGGGGCCCCCCTACGAGCAGTACTTC. As protein: CASSYLQGPPYEQYF.

The V and J genes are TRBV30 and TRBJ1-1, with a tentative D call TRBD1 (6 bases). The CDR3 has 13 amino acids. Trimming shortened V by 3 bases and J by 10 bases, and 18 bases separated the two germline ends. CDR1 and CDR2 (germline): GTSNPN, SVGIG (reference sequence). The CDR3, as DNA: TGTGCCTGGAGCGCAATGTGGGGGCGGGCAGCTTTCTTT. Translating it yields CAWSAMWGRAAFF.

This rearrangement joins TRBV4-2 to TRBJ2-7; 14 nucleotides match TRBD2. The CDR3 has 16 amino acids. Germline V lookup: CDR1 LGHNA, CDR2 YNFKEQ. V lost 0 bases to trimming and J lost 5 bases; unmatched junction nucleotides: 3. For the CDR3, the DNA is TGTGCCAGCAGCCAAGACGGGACTAGCGGGGGCAACGAGCAGTACTTC. It is translated as CASSQDGTSGGNEQYF.

The gene calls are TRBV7-9 and TRBJ2-3; a possible D gene is TRBD1 (6 bases). This CDR3 region has 16 residues. With 0 bases removed from V and 3 bases from J, the gap between germline ends came to 13 bases. Germline values: CDR1 SEHNR, CDR2 FQNEAQ (reference sequence). The CDR3 nucleotides read TGTGCCAGCAGCTTAGCAATTGCAGGGGCGACAGATACGCAGTATTTT. This sequence encodes CASSLAIAGATDTQYF.

This chain uses TRBV9 with TRBJ1-5, with 8 positions matching TRBD1. V was pared by 4 bases and J by 6 bases, with 12 bases of the junction left unmatched. The CDR3 consists of 16 residues. CDR1 and CDR2 (germline): SGDLS, YYNGEE. This CDR3 is CASSSRPDREGQPQHF. DNA of the CDR3: TGTGCCAGCAGCTCACGTCCGGACAGGGAGGGTCAGCCCCAGCATTTT.

V gene TRBV7-2 combines with J gene TRBJ1-5; 8 bases agree with TRBD1. CDR3 length: 15 amino acids. With V trimmed by 5 bases and J by 3 bases, 6 bases remained unmatched. Germline V gene data show CDR1 as SGHTA and CDR2 as FQGNSA. CDR3 sequence (DNA): TGTGCCAGCAGCACCGCAGGGGGCCCCAATCAGCCCCAGCATTTT. Its protein product is CASSTAGGPNQPQHF.

The rearrangement links TRBV7-9 to TRBJ2-7; a possible D gene is TRBD2 (6 bases). With 5 bases removed from V and 3 bases from J, the gap between germline ends came to 14 bases. The CDR3 has 14 amino acids. From germline, CDR1 is SEHNR and CDR2 FQNEAQ (reference sequence). The CDR3 DNA reads as TGTGCCAGCAGCCCGCCCACGGGACTCTACGAGCAGTACTTC. Protein product: CASSPPTGLYEQYF. Full variable domain (missing parts from reference TRBV7-9 and TRBJ2-7): DTGVSQNPRHKITKRGQNVTFRCDPISEHNRLYWYRQTLGQGPEFLTYFQNEAQLEKSRLLSDRFSAERPKGSFSTLEIQRTEQGDSAMYLCASSPPTGLYEQYFGPGTRLTVT.

This chain connects TRBV7-9 to TRBJ2-3; D is unclear. There are 12 residues in the CDR3. Germline assignment: CDR1 SEHNR and CDR2 FQNEAQ (reference sequence). Trimming took off 7 bases at V and 4 bases at J, with 9 bases between the two ends. This chain's CDR3 is CASTPRADTQYF. As DNA, the CDR3 is TGTGCCAGCACCCCAAGAGCAGATACGCAGTATTTT.

The chain links TRBV19 to TRBJ2-1; 14 bases agree with TRBD2. The germline V gene encodes CDR1 LNHDA and CDR2 SQIVND (reference sequence). V lost 5 bases to trimming and J lost 11 bases; unmatched junction nucleotides: 5. This CDR3 has 14 residues. CDR3 loop: CASSVGLAGGQQFF. The DNA of the CDR3 is TGTGCCAGTAGTGTCGGACTAGCGGGGGGCCAGCAGTTCTTC.